This TCR beta chain was profiled in a study of cytomegalovirus exposure and HLA in healthy donors. Study findings and constraints: The study put some 150 TCR beta chains on its list as cytomegalovirus-associated. Later on, an analysis found that several of the most significant clusters appeared to be linked to common viral pathogens, which included parvovirus B19. Based on reports, TCR beta sequences accurately predicted HLA-A and HLA-B alleles for most subjects.

The CDR3 contains 15 residues. CDR1 and CDR2 (germline): SGHTA, FQGNSA. The germline V and J ends were trimmed by 5 bases and 0 bases, with 10 bases remaining between them. Comments on this clone: The antigen is undetermined.

The study ran its PCR with 60 Vbeta and 13 Jbeta primers. Libraries were prepared by immunoSEQ multiplex PCR; TCRdb keeps only in-frame clonotypes and omits some of them. The sample records over 150,000 clones, 80% being singletons. The TCR comes from a man younger than 30 in good health and CMV-seropositive. The chain employs TRBV7-2 and TRBJ2-2; D might be TRBD2 (5 bases). Material for sequencing was PBMCs. CDR3 sequence: CASSKAATNTGELFF. CDR3 in DNA: TGTGCCAGCAGCAAAGCGGCTACGAACACCGGGGAGCTGTTTTTT.